The 20 T cell receptor beta chains below all came from one sample that was sequenced in a study of a mutant IDH1 vaccine in newly diagnosed glioma. Produced via immunoSEQ multiplex PCR; TCRdb's table is partial and in-frame only. The sample records around 40,000 clones, roughly 84% being singletons. The time point was: week 11, during vaccination. In the vaccine, a single dose held 300 ug of the mutant IDH1 20-mer peptide, along with topical imiquimod. For these receptors, no antigen is known. The specimen comprised PBMCs, sampled from a glioma patient whose treatment included an IDH1 peptide vaccine. All receptors come from a man aged 35 to 55 with glioma.

This rearrangement joins TRBV21-1 to TRBJ1-1. TRBV21-1 constitutes a pseudogene. This CDR3 spans 10 amino acids. The CDR3 reads CASSKNMAFF. The CDR3 nucleotides are TGTGCCAGCAGCAAAAATATGGCTTTCTTT.

The chain carries TRBV19 and TRBJ1-2; a weak D match, TRBD1 (5 bases). CDR3 length: 14 amino acids. The V gene lost 3 bases and the J gene lost 4 bases, with 12 bases spanning the gap. Looked up from germline, CDR1 is LNHDA and CDR2 is SQIVND (reference sequence). As DNA, the CDR3 is TGTGCCAGTAGTATTAAAAGGGGCGGCTATGGCTACACCTTC. Translating it yields CASSIKRGGYGYTF.

The chain uses TRBV27 and TRBJ2-5; a possible D gene is TRBD1 (7 bases). V was shortened by 3 bases and J by 1 base, with 12 bases between the two germline ends. The CDR3 totals 15 residues. Germline values: CDR1 MNHEY, CDR2 SMNVEV (reference sequence). The CDR3 DNA follows: TGTGCCAGCAGTTTGACTAGGGGGCCCCAAGAGACCCAGTACTTC. It is translated as CASSLTRGPQETQYF.

The V and J genes are TRBV21-1 and TRBJ1-4; no check of the table's D call, TRBD1, against the DNA was made. TRBV21-1 corresponds to a pseudogene. The CDR3 has 14 residues. The CDR3, as DNA: TGTGCCAGCAACGGGACAGGGATTAATGAAAAACTGTTTTTT. This encodes CASNGTGINEKLFF.

The CDR3 nucleotides read TGTGCCAGCAAAAAAGTCCGCTCCTACAATGAGCAGTTCTTC. The encoded protein is CASKKVRSYNEQFF. V gene TRBV6-5 combines with J gene TRBJ2-1; no firm D call. V lost 7 bases to trimming and J lost 0 bases, with 10 bases between them. CDR1 and CDR2 (germline): MNHEY, SVGAGI. This CDR3 has 14 amino acids.

V usage is TRBV5-1 and J usage is TRBJ2-2, with D possibly matching TRBD1 (5 bases). The germline V gene encodes CDR1 SGHRS and CDR2 YFSETQ. The length of the CDR3 is 14 residues. V was pared by 5 bases and J by 4 bases, with 12 bases between. CDR3 in DNA: TGCGCCAGCAGTACCCAGGGCGGCACCGGGGAGCTGTTTTTT. Its protein product is CASSTQGGTGELFF.

In this sample, this clone turned up a few times. The chain combines TRBV18 with TRBJ1-1, with D hard to call. The CDR3 has 13 amino acids. CDR1 and CDR2 from the germline V gene are KGHSH and LQKENI. The V and J ends lost 2 bases and 5 bases respectively, with 9 bases between them. The CDR3: CASSPSYLTEAFF. The CDR3 coding sequence is TGTGCCAGCTCACCATCATACCTAACTGAAGCTTTCTTT.

The CDR3 nucleotides are TGTGCCAGCAGCTTTGGGAGCAATCAGCCCCAGCATTTT. Translated, it gives CASSFGSNQPQHF. The chain has TRBV7-2 and TRBJ1-5; D is ambiguous. Germline V CDR1 and CDR2: SGHTA, FQGNSA. The CDR3 sequence is 13 residues long. V was clipped by 3 bases and J by 1 base, with 4 bases between them.

CDR3 in amino acids: CASSFQGAGKETQYF. The CDR3 nucleotides are TGCGCCAGCAGCTTCCAGGGGGCTGGGAAAGAGACCCAGTACTTC. The V gene is TRBV5-1, the J gene TRBJ2-5; 8 nucleotides line up with TRBD1. The CDR3 is 15 amino acids. The V segment lost 2 bases and the J segment 3 bases; nucleotides outside the gene matches: 6. CDR1 SGHRS and CDR2 YFSETQ come from the germline V gene.

This clone was observed a few times. The J gene is TRBJ1-1, the V gene TRBV27; tentative D call: TRBD1 (5 bases). In germline, CDR1 is MNHEY, CDR2 SMNVEV (reference sequence). Between the trimmed V and J ends, which lost 6 bases and 4 bases, there was a span of 12 bases. This CDR3 comprises 13 residues. Written as DNA, the CDR3 is TGTGCCAGCAGCACGGTGAGGGGCACTGAAGCTTTCTTT. The encoded protein is CASSTVRGTEAFF.

This clone was seen once. CDR3 sequence reads: CASSLAGQVRQPQHF. CDR3 nucleotide sequence: TGTGCCAGCAGCTTAGCAGGACAGGTACGTCAGCCCCAGCATTTT. The V call is TRBV7-2, the J call TRBJ1-5; 7 nucleotides match TRBD1. Trimming took 0 bases from V and 6 from J; bases not matched to a gene: 5. Germline CDR1 is SGHTA and CDR2 is FQGNSA. The CDR3 has 15 residues.

This rearrangement joins TRBV5-6 to TRBJ2-1, with D hard to call. Trimming pared 4 bases from V and 8 bases from J, leaving 13 bases between. CDR1 and CDR2 from the germline V gene are SGHDT and YYEEEE. This CDR3 has 13 amino acids. The CDR3 DNA reads TGTGCCAGCAGCGCTCTAGGCCCCGATGAGCAGTTCTTC. Translated: CASSALGPDEQFF.

J is TRBJ2-5 and V is TRBV6-4; 7 nucleotides line up with TRBD1. Germline V gene lookup returns CDR1 MRHNA and CDR2 SNTAGT. After removal of 0 bases from V and 7 bases from J, the junction contained 11 bases not matched to a gene. This CDR3 has 16 residues. The CDR3 region has the DNA TGTGCCAGCAGTGACTCGAGGGCCCAGGCAGGGGGGACCCAGTACTTC. This gives the protein CASSDSRAQAGGTQYF.

This rearrangement joins TRBV18 to TRBJ2-1; D is unresolved. V was trimmed by 1 base and J by 10 bases, leaving 8 bases between them. The germline CDR1 and CDR2 sequences are KGHSH and LQKENI. The CDR3 totals 12 residues. DNA for the CDR3: TGTGCCAGCTCACCACTGGGCAGCGAGCAGTTCTTC. Its translation: CASSPLGSEQFF.

The chain joins TRBV10-3 to TRBJ2-7; D is unresolved. The germline V gene has CDR1 ENHRY and CDR2 SYGVKD. This CDR3 has 16 residues. The V gene lost 0 bases and the J gene lost 0 bases, with 12 bases spanning the gap. This CDR3 is CAISESVTESSYEQYF. CDR3 bases: TGTGCCATCAGTGAGTCGGTCACAGAGAGCTCCTACGAGCAGTACTTC.

This sequence joins TRBV10-3 and TRBJ2-5; the D is unclear. The ends were cut back, 3 bases at V and 4 bases at J, with 9 bases in the middle. The CDR3 sequence is 13 residues long. In germline, CDR1 is ENHRY, CDR2 SYGVKD. The chain's CDR3 is CAISDRTSETQYF. CDR3 bases: TGTGCCATCAGTGATCGTACGTCAGAGACCCAGTACTTC.

The rearrangement joins TRBV28 to TRBJ2-2; D unclear. Germline-derived CDR1 and CDR2 are MDHEN and SYDVKM. Trimming took 2 bases from V and 5 from J, leaving 18 bases between them. CDR3 size: 17 residues. CDR3 DNA sequence: TGTGCCAGCAGTTTAAAGCCGACCCTCCGTGGAACCGGGGAGCTGTTTTTT. Encoded protein: CASSLKPTLRGTGELFF.

The rearrangement joins TRBV5-1 to TRBJ2-6; TRBD1 or TRBD2 may be the D gene (5 bases each). The CDR3 is 15 amino acids. Trimming stripped 0 bases from V and 4 bases from J, with 8 bases between. Germline CDR1 reads SGHRS; CDR2 reads YFSETQ. The CDR3: CASSLDGTGANVLTF. In nucleotides, the CDR3 is TGCGCCAGCAGCTTGGATGGGACCGGGGCCAACGTCCTGACTTTC.

The rearrangement joins TRBV5-1 to TRBJ2-2; 7 positions match TRBD2. The CDR3 has 15 residues. Looked up from germline, CDR1 is SGHRS and CDR2 is YFSETQ. The V segment lost 4 bases and the J segment 5 bases; nucleotides outside the gene matches: 8. CDR3 sequence (DNA): TGCGCCAGCAGCCCGAGTGGGGGGGTAACCGGGGAGCTGTTTTTT. It yields the protein CASSPSGGVTGELFF.

The V and J genes are TRBV6-5 and TRBJ2-7, with TRBD2 matching over 11 bases. Germline V gene data show CDR1 as MNHEY and CDR2 as SVGAGI. The CDR3 contains 15 residues. The V gene end was trimmed by 4 bases and the J gene end by 5 bases; junction bases not matched to a gene: 7. CDR3 amino acids: CASSSASGRLNEQYF. In nucleotides, the CDR3 is TGTGCCAGCAGTTCAGCTAGCGGGAGGTTAAACGAGCAGTACTTC.